This is a list of T cell receptor beta chains from one sample in a study of blood T cell repertoires in COVID-19. Profiled with immunoSEQ multiplex PCR; TCRdb holds only in-frame clones, not every one. The data show under 300,000 clones, with 83% seen just once and roughly 5% held by the top ten. Material for sequencing was peripheral blood. These receptors originate from a human donor in a cohort sampled during active COVID-19. Both conserved end residues are part of each CDR3. D genes are given only for firm matches. A clone size is listed for some rows: how often the clone was seen (once, few, many), or a class if it is expanded.

clone_size: -; v_call: TRBV4-1; j_call: TRBJ1-2; d_call: TRBD1; cdr3_nt: TGCGCCAGCAGCCAACCGGACAGGGGGGACTATGGCTACACCTTC; cdr3_aa: CASSQPDRGDYGYTF
clone_size: few; v_call: TRBV19; j_call: TRBJ1-5; d_call: -; cdr3_nt: TGTGCCAGTAGTATTAGTGGACAGTCCAATCAGCCCCAGCATTTT; cdr3_aa: CASSISGQSNQPQHF
clone_size: -; v_call: TRBV19; j_call: TRBJ2-1; d_call: -; cdr3_nt: TGTGCCAGTAGTTTAATGGGGCAACAAAATGAGCAGTTCTTC; cdr3_aa: CASSLMGQQNEQFF
clone_size: -; v_call: TRBV11-2; j_call: TRBJ2-1; d_call: -; cdr3_nt: TGTGCCAGCAGCTTTACTAAATACAATGAGCAGTTCTTC; cdr3_aa: CASSFTKYNEQFF
clone_size: -; v_call: TRBV19; j_call: TRBJ2-1; d_call: TRBD1; cdr3_nt: TGTGCCAGTAGTGTTGACAGGGGGTCTTACAATGAGCAGTTCTTC; cdr3_aa: CASSVDRGSYNEQFF
clone_size: -; v_call: TRBV9; j_call: TRBJ1-3; d_call: -; cdr3_nt: TGTGCCAGCAGCGTAGTAACGGGGGGCTCTGGAAACACCATATATTTT; cdr3_aa: CASSVVTGGSGNTIYF
clone_size: once; v_call: TRBV28; j_call: TRBJ2-7; d_call: TRBD2; cdr3_nt: TGTGCCAGCAGTTCTCCTAGCGGGAGGGCCCCTTACGAGCAGTACTTC; cdr3_aa: CASSSPSGRAPYEQYF
clone_size: -; v_call: TRBV5-1; j_call: TRBJ2-3; d_call: -; cdr3_nt: TGCGCCAGCAGCACAGGGACCACAGATACGCAGTATTTT; cdr3_aa: CASSTGTTDTQYF
clone_size: few; v_call: TRBV6-6; j_call: TRBJ2-3; d_call: TRBD2; cdr3_nt: TGTGCCAGCAGCGGGAGGGAAATGACAGATACGCAGTATTTT; cdr3_aa: CASSGREMTDTQYF
clone_size: -; v_call: TRBV19; j_call: TRBJ2-2; d_call: -; cdr3_nt: TGTGCCAGTAGTATAGAGGCGGGATGGGACACCGGGGAGCTGTTTTTT; cdr3_aa: CASSIEAGWDTGELFF
clone_size: once; v_call: TRBV19; j_call: TRBJ2-7; d_call: -; cdr3_nt: TGTGCCAGTAGTATTCGCAGAGGATGGGGCACCCACGAGCAGTACTTC; cdr3_aa: CASSIRRGWGTHEQYF
clone_size: once; v_call: TRBV6-5; j_call: TRBJ2-1; d_call: -; cdr3_nt: TGTGCCAGCAGTTACGGGACACAAAATGAGCAGTTCTTC; cdr3_aa: CASSYGTQNEQFF
clone_size: -; v_call: TRBV27; j_call: TRBJ1-2; d_call: TRBD1; cdr3_nt: TGTGCCAGCGGACAGGGCCGTTTAGGCTACACCTTC; cdr3_aa: CASGQGRLGYTF
clone_size: -; v_call: TRBV3-1/TRBV3-2; j_call: TRBJ2-7; d_call: TRBD2; cdr3_nt: TGTGCCAGCAGCCAAGAGGGGACTAGCGGGTACGAGCAGTACTTC; cdr3_aa: CASSQEGTSGYEQYF
clone_size: -; v_call: TRBV6-6; j_call: TRBJ1-5; d_call: -; cdr3_nt: TGTGCCAGCAGCTTCGGGCAGCCCCAGCATTTT; cdr3_aa: CASSFGQPQHF
clone_size: -; v_call: TRBV6-6; j_call: TRBJ1-5; d_call: -; cdr3_nt: TGTGCCAGCACCGACGGAGGGGACAATCAGCCCCAGCATTTT; cdr3_aa: CASTDGGDNQPQHF
clone_size: -; v_call: TRBV10-3; j_call: TRBJ1-5; d_call: -; cdr3_nt: TGTGCCATCAGTAAGGGCGGGGGCCAGCCCCAGCATTTT; cdr3_aa: CAISKGGGQPQHF
clone_size: -; v_call: TRBV7-8; j_call: TRBJ1-1; d_call: TRBD1; cdr3_nt: TGTGCCAGCAGCTTATCTAGGGGGCCATCGACTGAAGCTTTCTTT; cdr3_aa: CASSLSRGPSTEAFF
clone_size: -; v_call: TRBV6-5; j_call: TRBJ1-5; d_call: -; cdr3_nt: TGTGCCAGCAGGTCGGAAGGAGGGGCCTATCAGCCCCAGCATTTT; cdr3_aa: CASRSEGGAYQPQHF